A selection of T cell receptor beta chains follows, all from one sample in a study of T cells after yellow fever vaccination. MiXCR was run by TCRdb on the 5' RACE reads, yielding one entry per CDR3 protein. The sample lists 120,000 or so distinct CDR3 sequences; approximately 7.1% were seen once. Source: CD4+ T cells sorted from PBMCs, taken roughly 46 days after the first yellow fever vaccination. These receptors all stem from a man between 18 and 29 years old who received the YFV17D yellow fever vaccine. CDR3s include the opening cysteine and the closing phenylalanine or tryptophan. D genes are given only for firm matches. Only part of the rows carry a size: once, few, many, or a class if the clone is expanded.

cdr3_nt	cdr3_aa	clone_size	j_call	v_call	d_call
TGCAGTGCTAGGGGGGATTACCTAGGCGATACGCAGTATTTT	CSARGDYLGDTQYF	many	TRBJ2-3	TRBV20-1	-
TGTGCCAGCAGCTTGGTCTCTAGCACAGATACGCAGTATTTT	CASSLVSSTDTQYF	many	TRBJ2-3	TRBV7-6	-
TGCGCCAGCTCTACTACAGGGAGCTCTGGGGCCAACGTCCTGACTTTC	CASSTTGSSGANVLTF	-	TRBJ2-6	TRBV5-1	-
TGTGCCAGCAGCTCTGCGGTGGCAGCCTCTGGAAACACCATATATTTT	CASSSAVAASGNTIYF	-	TRBJ1-3	TRBV7-2	-
TGTGCCAGCAGGGCAGCGGGGGGGCCGGGAGGGAATACGCAGTATTTT	CASRAAGGPGGNTQYF	many	TRBJ2-3	TRBV7-2	TRBD2
TGTGCCAGCAGCTTACCAGCGGGGGCCAATGAGCAGTTCTTC	CASSLPAGANEQFF	many	TRBJ2-1	TRBV7-9	TRBD2
TGTGCCAGTAGTGCCACAGGGGGCGGAGGCAATCAGCCCCAGCATTTT	CASSATGGGGNQPQHF	-	TRBJ1-5	TRBV19	TRBD1
TGTGCCAGCAGTTCAAACCCCGGGACAGGGATCCACGAGCAGTACTTC	CASSSNPGTGIHEQYF	many	TRBJ2-7	TRBV6-5	TRBD1
TGTGCCAGCAGTGAAAGGGCCCAGCGGGGGGGCACAGATACGCAGTATTTT	CASSERAQRGGTDTQYF	many	TRBJ2-3	TRBV2	TRBD2
TGCAGTGCTAGAGATTTTAGGACTGTTGAAGCTTTCTTT	CSARDFRTVEAFF	many	TRBJ1-1	TRBV20-1	-
TGTGCCAGTAGTAGCCCGGGACTAGCTGCAGGGGATGAGCAGTTCTTC	CASSSPGLAAGDEQFF	-	TRBJ2-1	TRBV19	TRBD2
TGTGCCATCAGTGAGACGTACAGGGGACTAGGCGCCGGGGAGCTGTTTTTT	CAISETYRGLGAGELFF	many	TRBJ2-2	TRBV10-3	-
TGTGCCAGCAGCACTGCAAGTGGGACCCAGTACTTC	CASSTASGTQYF	many	TRBJ2-5	TRBV7-2	-
TGCAGTGCTAGCTTACAGGGGGCAGGCTATGGCTACACCTTC	CSASLQGAGYGYTF	many	TRBJ1-2	TRBV20-1	TRBD1
TGTGCCAGCAGGTACAGGACGAGCTCCTACGAGCAGTACTTC	CASRYRTSSYEQYF	many	TRBJ2-7	TRBV6-5	-
TGTGCCAGCAGCCAAGAAGAGGCTAGCGGGGGGGCCAGCGAGCAGTTCTTC	CASSQEEASGGASEQFF	few	TRBJ2-1	TRBV4-2	TRBD2